The 26 T cell receptor beta chains below all came from one sample that was sequenced in a study of shared T cell receptors in the human thymus. TCRdb keeps only in-frame clones here, not all; method: immunoSEQ multiplex PCR. Among approximately 490,000 clones listed, around 82% were seen once. The data also belong to a second study, concerning human thymus T cells.

Sequencing was done on a sample of thymocytes. These receptors were taken from a boy younger than two with a congenital heart defect.

This chain links TRBV2 with TRBJ2-5, with unresolved D. The DNA matches TRBJ2-7 better at its end, which makes the J call doubtful. CDR1 SNHLY and CDR2 FYNNEI come from the germline V gene. This CDR3 comprises 14 residues. CDR3 DNA sequence: TGTGCCAGCAGTGGCCGCCACCGAATCTACGAGCAGTACTTC. Its protein is CASSGRHRIYEQYF.

This clone has just one count. The chain joins TRBV29-1 to TRBJ2-7; the match to TRBD2 covers 7 bases. This CDR3 has 13 amino acids. The trim removed 4 bases at V and 4 bases at J, leaving 7 bases unmatched. Per germline, CDR1 SQVTM and CDR2 ANQGSEA. The CDR3 DNA sequence: TGCAGCGTTGTTGGCGGGAGTACGTACGAGCAGTACTTC. Protein: CSVVGGSTYEQYF.

This chain links TRBV9 with TRBJ2-7; 8 positions agree with TRBD2. Looked up from germline, CDR1 is SGDLS and CDR2 is YYNGEE. The CDR3 totals 8 residues. This CDR3 is CASLSGRV. CDR3 DNA sequence: TGTGCCAGCCTCTCCGGGAGGGTG.

The chain links TRBV11-2 to TRBJ2-7, with 11 bases aligning to TRBD2. The CDR3 is 15 residues long. Germline V lookup: CDR1 SGHAT, CDR2 FQNNGV. V was clipped by 5 bases and J by 6 bases; unmatched bases: 9. CDR3 in amino acids: CASSQYSGRDAEQYF. CDR3 nucleotide sequence: TGTGCCAGCAGCCAATATAGCGGGAGGGATGCCGAGCAGTACTTC.

The genes are TRBV15 and TRBJ1-1, with unresolved D. This CDR3 is 13 amino acids long. Trimming cost V 7 bases and J 1 base, with 10 bases left between them. The germline V gene has CDR1 LNHNV and CDR2 YYDKDF (reference sequence). In nucleotides, the CDR3 is TGTGCCACCACCCTAGGATCGAACACTGAAGCTTTCTTT. Translation: CATTLGSNTEAFF.

The J gene is TRBJ2-5, the V gene TRBV7-9, with 11 bases aligning to TRBD1. Looked up from germline, CDR1 is SEHNR and CDR2 is FQNEAQ (reference sequence). V was clipped by 5 bases and J by 5 bases; unmatched bases: 7. The CDR3 has 15 amino acids. CDR3 amino acids: CASSRRGTGGETQYF. The CDR3 nucleotides are TGTGCCAGCAGCCGGAGGGGGACAGGGGGTGAGACCCAGTACTTC.

The rearrangement links TRBV11-2 to TRBJ2-3; 9 nucleotides agree with TRBD2. Germline CDR1 reads SGHAT; CDR2 reads FQNNGV. The CDR3 is 17 amino acids. V lost 5 bases and J lost 4; bases outside the gene matches: 13. The CDR3 spells CASSTPWGGRGADTQYF. CDR3 DNA: TGTGCCAGCAGCACCCCCTGGGGCGGGAGGGGTGCAGATACGCAGTATTTT. Together with reference TRBV11-2 and TRBJ2-3, the CDR3 gives the full variable domain: EAGVAQSPRYKIIEKRQSVAFWCNPISGHATLYWYQQILGQGPKLLIQFQNNGVVDDSQLPKDRFSAERLKGVDSTLKIQPAKLEDSAVYLCASSTPWGGRGADTQYFGPGTRLTVL.

The chain employs TRBV27 and TRBJ2-3; a weak D match, TRBD2 (5 bases). This CDR3 spans 15 amino acids. V lost 10 bases, J lost 0 bases, and 17 bases lay in between. CDR1 MNHEY and CDR2 SMNVEV come from the germline V gene (reference sequence). The CDR3 spells CAIMEPGMSTDTQYF. The CDR3 region has the DNA TGTGCCATCATGGAGCCGGGGATGAGCACAGATACGCAGTATTTT.

The V gene is TRBV27, the J gene TRBJ2-1; 7 bases align to TRBD1. V lost 6 bases to trimming and J lost 4 bases; unmatched junction nucleotides: 12. CDR1 and CDR2 (germline): MNHEY, SMNVEV (reference sequence). CDR3 length: 16 residues. CDR3 coding DNA: TGTGCCAGCAGCCCCGGTGACAGGGAAAATTACAATGAGCAGTTCTTC. Protein product: CASSPGDRENYNEQFF.

The V gene is TRBV20-1, the J gene TRBJ2-7; D remains ambiguous. The CDR3 is 11 residues long. V lost 3 bases, J lost 3 bases, and 6 bases lay in between. CDR1 and CDR2 from the germline V gene are DFQATT and SNEGSKA (reference sequence). Written as DNA, the CDR3 is TGCAGTGCTAGCGTCCGCTACGAGCAGTACTTC. The encoded protein is CSASVRYEQYF.

This chain links TRBV19 with TRBJ2-7; 8 bases are shared with TRBD1. V shed 1 base and J 3 bases; nucleotides not matched to a gene: 8. The CDR3 covers 16 residues. The germline V gene encodes CDR1 LNHDA and CDR2 SQIVND (reference sequence). The CDR3 loop is CASSIVVAGGFYEQYF. As DNA, the CDR3 is TGTGCCAGTAGTATAGTAGTAGCAGGGGGCTTCTACGAGCAGTACTTC.

The sample holds a few counts of this clone. The chain carries TRBV2 and TRBJ2-5, with D unresolved. V was pared by 6 bases and J by 3 bases, with 8 bases between. The CDR3 contains 12 residues. The germline V gene has CDR1 SNHLY and CDR2 FYNNEI. The CDR3 spells CASRENEETQYF. For the CDR3, the DNA is TGTGCCAGCAGGGAGAACGAAGAGACCCAGTACTTC.

This clone was seen just once. The J gene is TRBJ2-7, the V gene TRBV27, with D maybe TRBD2 (6 bases). Germline V gene lookup returns CDR1 MNHEY and CDR2 SMNVEV (reference sequence). The V and J ends lost 6 bases and 9 bases respectively, with 15 bases between them. The CDR3 consists of 12 residues. The CDR3 loop is CASRQEGRVQYF. The CDR3, as DNA: TGTGCCAGCAGACAGGAGGGAAGGGTGCAGTACTTC.

The rearrangement uses TRBV6-5 and TRBJ2-7; 7 nucleotides align to TRBD1. The ends lost 2 bases at V and 2 bases at J; junction bases unmatched: 6. This CDR3 region has 15 residues. Per the germline V gene, CDR1 is MNHEY and CDR2 is SVGAGI. As DNA, the CDR3 is TGTGCCAGCAGTTACACCAGGACAGGTACCTACGAGCAGTACTTC. It is translated as CASSYTRTGTYEQYF.

On this clone: This specimen includes other DNA sequences encoding the same CDR3. The chain has TRBV20-1 and TRBJ2-7; D not resolved. Deletions cut 0 bases from V and 4 bases from J, with 4 bases between. The V gene's germline CDR1 is DFQATT and CDR2 SNEGSKA (reference sequence). The CDR3 contains 11 residues. The CDR3 bases are TGCAGTGCTAGAGATTCGTACGAGCAGTACTTC. It translates to CSARDSYEQYF.

In its sample, this clone was seen a few times. The chain combines TRBV19 with TRBJ1-2; the D is unclear. The V gene lost 10 bases and the J gene lost 6 bases, with 27 bases spanning the gap. The germline CDR1 and CDR2 sequences are LNHDA and SQIVND (reference sequence). The length of the CDR3 is 16 residues. The CDR3 here is CATKRGPPHYPNGYTF. The CDR3 DNA reads as TGTGCCACCAAACGGGGTCCCCCGCATTACCCTAATGGCTACACCTTC.

This sequence joins TRBV28 and TRBJ1-2, with D uncertain. Germline V gene sequence: CDR1 MDHEN, CDR2 SYDVKM. The CDR3 is 13 amino acids. V gave up 4 bases and J gave up 8 bases, with 14 bases separating them. CDR3 nucleotide sequence: TGTGCCAGCAGTTCTCGGACTGTATGGGGCTACACCTTC. Protein sequence: CASSSRTVWGYTF.

The chain uses TRBV2 and TRBJ2-2, with 7 bases fitting TRBD1. The CDR3 has 19 amino acids. J gave up 1 base and V 0 bases, and 11 bases lay outside the gene matches. Germline V gene sequence: CDR1 SNHLY, CDR2 FYNNEI. In DNA form, the CDR3 reads TGTGCCAGCAGTGAAGCCGTGGACAGGCCGATACTGAACACCGGGGAGCTGTTTTTT. It codes for CASSEAVDRPILNTGELFF.

The genes are TRBV5-1 and TRBJ2-1, with TRBD2 matching 8 bases. Germline CDR1 is SGHRS and CDR2 is YFSETQ. The CDR3 totals 15 residues. J gave up 8 bases and V 4 bases, and 11 bases lay outside the gene matches. CDR3 loop: CASSVSGNEGDEQFF. CDR3 sequence (DNA): TGCGCCAGCAGCGTTAGCGGGAACGAGGGGGATGAGCAGTTCTTC.

The chain carries TRBV7-2 and TRBJ2-7; TRBD1 might be the D (6 bases). The length of the CDR3 is 13 residues. V dropped 7 bases and J dropped 6 bases, with 16 bases sitting between them. The germline CDR1 and CDR2 sequences are SGHTA and FQGNSA. The CDR3: CASTDWGPSEQYF. Here the CDR3 DNA reads TGTGCCAGCACCGATTGGGGGCCCTCCGAGCAGTACTTC.

In this sample, this clone turned up a few times. V and J are TRBV30 and TRBJ2-6; tentatively, D is TRBD1 (6 bases). V was trimmed by 1 base and J by 4 bases, leaving 8 bases between them. This CDR3 has 14 amino acids. Germline lookup yields CDR1 GTSNPN and CDR2 SVGIG (reference sequence). CDR3 loop: CAWSAGAGANVLTF. The CDR3 DNA follows: TGTGCCTGGAGTGCAGGGGCCGGGGCCAACGTCCTGACTTTC.

V is TRBV27 and J is TRBJ2-2, with a weak D call TRBD2 (5 bases). V gave up 4 bases and J gave up 6 bases, with 12 bases separating them. The CDR3 is 14 amino acids. Germline assignment: CDR1 MNHEY and CDR2 SMNVEV (reference sequence). The CDR3 loop reads CASSYRLAPGELFF. In nucleotides, the CDR3 is TGTGCCAGCAGTTATCGATTAGCGCCCGGGGAGCTGTTTTTT.

The rearrangement joins TRBV7-6 to TRBJ2-7; 14 bases fit TRBD2. V was clipped by 5 bases and J by 6 bases; unmatched bases: 3. CDR1 is SGHVS, CDR2 FNYEAQ, per germline. The CDR3 runs to 14 residues. The chain's CDR3 is CASSGTSGSSEQYF. Written as DNA, the CDR3 is TGTGCCAGCAGCGGGACTAGCGGGAGTAGCGAGCAGTACTTC.

The J gene is TRBJ1-5, the V gene TRBV30, with D possibly TRBD1 on 6 matching bases. Germline values: CDR1 GTSNPN, CDR2 SVGIG (reference sequence). V was clipped by 3 bases and J by 1 base, with 13 bases between them. The CDR3 runs 15 residues. CDR3 in amino acids: CAWSLTGRSNQPQHF. DNA for the CDR3: TGTGCCTGGAGCCTGACAGGACGGAGCAATCAGCCCCAGCATTTT.

This clone appeared once. As DNA, the CDR3 is TGCGCCAGCAGCTGGGACCGGGGGGAGACCTACGAGCAGTACTTC. Protein sequence: CASSWDRGETYEQYF. The chain employs TRBV5-1 and TRBJ2-7; 7 nucleotides line up with TRBD2. V was pared by 3 bases and J by 2 bases, with 8 bases of the junction left unmatched. Germline CDR1 SGHRS, CDR2 YFSETQ. The CDR3 totals 15 residues.

This clone was observed a few times. The rearrangement links TRBV23-1 to TRBJ2-7; TRBD1 matches at 9 bases. TRBV23-1 is annotated as an ORF whose role is uncertain. Trimming at V came to 4 bases and at J to 0 bases, leaving 1 base not matched to a gene. This CDR3 has 14 amino acids. The CDR3 sequence: CASSPGQGSYEQYF. DNA of the CDR3: TGCGCCAGCAGTCCGGGACAGGGCTCCTACGAGCAGTACTTC.